What follows describes a single TCR beta chain. What it binds is not known. The data are from a study of follicular helper T cells after annual influenza vaccination. The study's findings and limits: ICOS+CD38+ cTfh clonality tracked population frequency, and its change tracked circulating plasmablast change.

The repertoire was sequenced with immunoSEQ multiplex PCR; TCRdb's copy has only in-frame clones and lacks some. Of approximately 5,500 clones listed, around four fifths were seen once; the top ten hold approximately 0.73%. Stated time point: 2015-2016 season, pre-vaccination. Sequencing was performed on CXCR5- memory CD4+ T cells sorted from blood, taken on the day of influenza vaccination. The receptor's source is an adult who received the influenza vaccine.

This CDR3 reads CAISVVGRTGELFF. CDR3 DNA: TGTGCCATCAGTGTAGTGGGTCGGACCGGGGAGCTGTTTTTT. This chain links TRBV10-3 with TRBJ2-2; D is uncertain. V was pared by 4 bases and J by 5 bases, with 11 bases between. Germline V lookup: CDR1 ENHRY, CDR2 SYGVKD. CDR3 length equals 14 residues.